These 18 T cell receptor beta chains were sequenced from one sample in a study of blood T cell repertoires in COVID-19. Sequenced by immunoSEQ multiplex PCR; TCRdb stores in-frame clones only, minus some. The repertoire has around 110,000 clones, about 80% of them found once; the top ten carry around 7.5%. Sequences were obtained from peripheral blood. The source is a man aged 65 to 79 with active or convalescent COVID-19.

The V gene is TRBV18, the J gene TRBJ1-6; TRBD1 matches 8 bases. The V and J ends lost 3 bases and 5 bases, in that order; junction bases with no gene match: 6. The CDR3 has 16 residues. Germline CDR1 and CDR2: KGHSH and LQKENI. DNA of the CDR3: TGTGCCAGCTCACCGCAGGGGGCGTACAATAATTCACCCCTCCACTTT. Encoded protein: CASSPQGAYNNSPLHF.

This clone was seen more than once but under ten times. V is TRBV18 and J is TRBJ1-1, with TRBD1 matching over 7 bases. Germline V gene data show CDR1 as KGHSH and CDR2 as LQKENI. The CDR3 covers 15 residues. The V segment lost 3 bases and the J segment 3 bases; nucleotides outside the gene matches: 7. CDR3 sequence (DNA): TGTGCCAGCTCACCTGGACAGGTTGGCGACACTGAAGCTTTCTTT. It encodes CASSPGQVGDTEAFF.

The chain uses TRBV6-4 and TRBJ2-7, with TRBD2 matching over 7 bases. V lost 2 bases to trimming and J lost 3 bases; unmatched junction nucleotides: 7. Germline V CDR1 and CDR2: MRHNA, SNTAGT. The CDR3 has 15 amino acids. The CDR3 region is CASSDPGLDDYEQYF. CDR3 DNA: TGTGCCAGCAGTGACCCCGGACTAGATGACTACGAGCAGTACTTC.

This rearrangement joins TRBV18 to TRBJ1-1; D is ambiguous. Germline V gene sequence: CDR1 KGHSH, CDR2 LQKENI. The CDR3 runs 14 residues. V lost 2 bases and J 4 bases, leaving 11 bases between the germline ends. The CDR3 region is CASSPNAGITEAFF. CDR3 DNA: TGTGCCAGCTCACCAAATGCGGGAATCACTGAAGCTTTCTTT.

The table lists this clone with a few counts. This chain uses TRBV14 with TRBJ1-4, with D unresolved. This CDR3 is built from 15 residues. V lost 3 bases and J 4 bases, leaving 12 bases between the germline ends. Germline CDR1 is SGHDN and CDR2 is FVKESK. In DNA, the CDR3 is TGTGCCAGCAGCCAGTTAGGACTGAGTAATGAAAAACTGTTTTTT. Translated, it gives CASSQLGLSNEKLFF.

The chain has TRBV2 and TRBJ2-7; 7 nucleotides line up with TRBD2. Germline V gives CDR1 SNHLY, CDR2 FYNNEI. With V trimmed by 3 bases and J by 6 bases, 5 bases remained unmatched. The CDR3 consists of 13 residues. CDR3 region: CASSEVAGGEQYF. For the CDR3, the DNA is TGTGCCAGCAGTGAGGTAGCGGGCGGCGAGCAGTACTTC.

CDR3 bases: TGCGCCAGCAGCTTGGATGGGGACATCTCCTACGAGCAGTACTTC. Protein sequence: CASSLDGDISYEQYF. The chain carries TRBV5-1 and TRBJ2-7; weak D call: TRBD1 (6 bases). The CDR3 contains 15 residues. The V gene's germline CDR1 is SGHRS and CDR2 YFSETQ. Trimming took off 0 bases at V and 0 bases at J, with 10 bases between the two ends. Supplemented by reference TRBV5-1 and TRBJ2-7, the full variable domain reads KAGVTQTPRYLIKTRGQQVTLSCSPISGHRSVSWYQQTPGQGLQFLFEYFSETQRNKGNFPGRFSGRQFSNSRSEMNVSTLELGDSALYLCASSLDGDISYEQYFGPGTRLTVT.

This chain links TRBV7-9 with TRBJ2-5; 7 bases fit TRBD2. V gave up 2 bases and J gave up 7 bases; unmatched junction bases: 7. Germline assignment: CDR1 SEHNR and CDR2 FQNEAQ (reference sequence). CDR3 length: 14 amino acids. The CDR3, as DNA: TGTGCCAGCAGCTTAAGTCGCAGGGAGGGGACCCAGTACTTC. Its protein is CASSLSRREGTQYF.

CDR3 region: CASSLAGTANEQFF. For the CDR3, the DNA is TGTGCCAGCAGCCTAGCCGGGACTGCCAATGAGCAGTTCTTC. This chain uses TRBV7-3 with TRBJ2-1; tentative D call: TRBD2 (6 bases). This CDR3 is 14 amino acids long. V lost 5 bases and J lost 6, with 14 bases in between. Per the germline V gene, CDR1 is SGHTA and CDR2 is FQGTGA. The complete variable domain, with remaining parts taken from reference TRBV7-3 and TRBJ2-1, reads GAGVSQTPSNKVTEKGKYVELRCDPISGHTALYWYRQSLGQGPEFLIYFQGTGAADDSGLPNDRFFAVRPEGSVSTLKIQRTERGDSAVYLCASSLAGTANEQFFGPGTRLTVL.

The sample holds a few counts of this clone. V and J are TRBV12-3 or TRBV12-4 and TRBJ1-5; perhaps TRBD1 as D (5 bases). V lost 1 base and J 7 bases, leaving 8 bases between the germline ends. The CDR3 is 13 amino acids. This CDR3 is CASSLGGEQPQHF. CDR3 bases: TGTGCCAGCAGTTTAGGGGGCGAGCAGCCCCAGCATTTT.

This clone was seen a handful of times. This chain uses TRBV28 with TRBJ2-7; a weak D match, TRBD1 (5 bases). Germline V lookup: CDR1 MDHEN, CDR2 SYDVKM. V gave up 6 bases and J gave up 1 base, with 19 bases separating them. The CDR3 totals 16 residues. CDR3 amino acids: CASSQLGQKYSYEQYF. In DNA, the CDR3 is TGTGCCAGCAGCCAGTTAGGACAAAAGTATTCCTACGAGCAGTACTTC. The whole variable domain, remainder taken from reference TRBV28 and TRBJ2-7, is DVKVTQSSRYLVKRTGEKVFLECVQDMDHENMFWYRQDPGLGLRLIYFSYDVKMKEKGDIPEGYSVSREKKERFSLILESASTNQTSMYLCASSQLGQKYSYEQYFGPGTRLTVT.

On this clone: This clone may be a read error of a much larger clone one base away. The sample contains more than one DNA sequence encoding this CDR3. The J gene is TRBJ2-7, the V gene TRBV10-2, with 8 bases that match TRBD2. The ends lost 2 bases at V and 2 bases at J; junction bases unmatched: 17. The CDR3 is 19 residues long. CDR1 and CDR2 from the germline V gene are WSHSY and SAAADI. CDR3 amino acids: CASSELPSGLAGRPYEQYF. The CDR3 region has the DNA TGCGCCAGCAGTGAGCTACCCTCGGGATTAGCGGGACGCCCCTACGAGCAGTACTTC.

This clone appeared a few times. J is TRBJ2-5 and V is TRBV27, with D perhaps matching TRBD1 (5 bases). Trimming left V 3 bases short and J 5 bases short, with 10 bases between. Germline V CDR1 and CDR2: MNHEY, SMNVEV (reference sequence). The CDR3 is 13 residues long. Here the CDR3 DNA reads TGTGCCAGCAGTTTCCAGGGAAGGGAGACCCAGTACTTC. It specifies CASSFQGRETQYF.

The V and J genes are TRBV4-3 and TRBJ1-2; 7 bases agree with TRBD1. The length of the CDR3 is 17 residues. Trimming took 4 bases from V and 8 from J; bases not matched to a gene: 19. The V gene's germline CDR1 is LGHNA and CDR2 YSLEER. CDR3 sequence: CASSPTPGGGKHSGYTF. DNA for the CDR3: TGCGCCAGCAGCCCTACCCCCGGAGGGGGCAAGCATTCGGGCTACACCTTC.

V and J are TRBV5-4 and TRBJ2-3, with 10 bases matching TRBD2. Germline CDR1 SGHNT, CDR2 YYREEE (reference sequence). V lost 0 bases, J lost 8 bases, and 12 bases stayed unmatched. The CDR3 has 17 amino acids. Here the CDR3 DNA reads TGTGCCAGCAGCTTGGTTACTAGCGGGACCCCCCCAGTTACGCAGTATTTT. Translated: CASSLVTSGTPPVTQYF.

CDR3 protein: CASKRSAATNEKLFF. The CDR3 nucleotides are TGTGCCAGCAAACGGAGCGCTGCAACTAATGAAAAACTGTTTTTT. This sequence joins TRBV7-6 and TRBJ1-4; D remains ambiguous. The CDR3 is 15 amino acids. Trimming removed 7 bases from V and 0 bases from J, with 12 bases in between. Germline CDR1 and CDR2: SGHVS and FNYEAQ.

V usage is TRBV7-2 and J usage is TRBJ1-1; 8 nucleotides align to TRBD1. The CDR3 contains 13 residues. CDR1 and CDR2 (germline): SGHTA, FQGNSA. Trimming cost V 4 bases and J 6 bases; bases outside gene matches: 4. The CDR3 loop reads CASSSTGVSEAFF. In nucleotides, the CDR3 is TGTGCCAGCAGCTCGACAGGGGTTTCTGAAGCTTTCTTT.

J is TRBJ2-3 and V is TRBV5-8, with D tentatively TRBD2 (5 bases). Between the trimmed V and J ends, which lost 0 bases and 1 base, there was a span of 9 bases. From germline, CDR1 is SGHTS and CDR2 YDEGEE. The CDR3 extends over 15 amino acids. The CDR3 DNA is TGTGCCAGCAGCTTGGAAGGTAGCGGCACAGATACGCAGTATTTT. Translated, it gives CASSLEGSGTDTQYF.